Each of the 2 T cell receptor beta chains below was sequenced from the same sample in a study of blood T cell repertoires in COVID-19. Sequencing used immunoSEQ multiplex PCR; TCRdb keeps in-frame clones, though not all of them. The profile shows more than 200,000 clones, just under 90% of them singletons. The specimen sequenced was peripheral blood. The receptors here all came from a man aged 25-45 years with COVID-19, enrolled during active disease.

CDR3 in amino acids: CSVAHGTGHYEQYF. CDR3 in DNA: TGCAGCGTAGCTCACGGGACAGGACACTACGAGCAGTACTTC. The chain recombines TRBV29-1 with TRBJ2-7; 8 nucleotides agree with TRBD1. The V gene end was trimmed by 6 bases and the J gene end by 3 bases; junction bases not matched to a gene: 10. The CDR3 totals 14 residues. Germline assignment: CDR1 SQVTM and CDR2 ANQGSEA.

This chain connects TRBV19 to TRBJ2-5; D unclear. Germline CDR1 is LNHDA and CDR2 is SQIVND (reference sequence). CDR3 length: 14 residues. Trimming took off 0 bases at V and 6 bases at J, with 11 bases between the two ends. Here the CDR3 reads CASSIDAVEKTQYF. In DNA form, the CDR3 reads TGTGCCAGTAGTATAGACGCAGTTGAAAAGACCCAGTACTTC.